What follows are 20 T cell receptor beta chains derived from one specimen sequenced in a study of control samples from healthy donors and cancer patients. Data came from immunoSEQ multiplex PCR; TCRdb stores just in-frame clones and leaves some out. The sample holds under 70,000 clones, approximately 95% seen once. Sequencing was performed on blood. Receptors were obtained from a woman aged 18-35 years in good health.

CDR3 bases: TGCACCAGCAGCAACCCTTCTAGCACGCCCGTAGAGACCCAGTACTTC. It codes for CTSSNPSSTPVETQYF. This chain links TRBV1 with TRBJ2-5; the listed D gene, TRBD2, was not tested against the DNA. TRBV1 corresponds to a pseudogene. The CDR3 loop spans 16 amino acids.

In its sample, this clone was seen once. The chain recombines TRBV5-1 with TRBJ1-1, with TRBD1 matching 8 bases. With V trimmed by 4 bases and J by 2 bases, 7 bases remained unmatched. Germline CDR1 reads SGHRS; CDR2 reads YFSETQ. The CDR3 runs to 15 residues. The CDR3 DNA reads TGCGCCAGCAGCCAGGGGACAGGACCTAACACTGAAGCTTTCTTT. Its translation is CASSQGTGPNTEAFF.

CDR3 amino acids: CASSVSNSPLHF. The CDR3 DNA sequence: TGTGCCAGCAGTGTGAGTAATTCACCCCTCCACTTT. The rearrangement joins TRBV2 to TRBJ1-6; D remains unclear. Germline V gene lookup returns CDR1 SNHLY and CDR2 FYNNEI. Trimming shortened V by 4 bases and J by 6 bases, and 4 bases separated the two germline ends. The CDR3 consists of 12 residues.

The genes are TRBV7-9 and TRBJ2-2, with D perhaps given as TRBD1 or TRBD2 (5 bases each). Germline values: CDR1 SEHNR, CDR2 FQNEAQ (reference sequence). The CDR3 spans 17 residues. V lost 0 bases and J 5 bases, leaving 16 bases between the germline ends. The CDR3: CASSLASRGIGTGELFF. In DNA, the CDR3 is TGTGCCAGCAGCTTAGCTTCGAGGGGAATAGGGACCGGGGAGCTGTTTTTT.

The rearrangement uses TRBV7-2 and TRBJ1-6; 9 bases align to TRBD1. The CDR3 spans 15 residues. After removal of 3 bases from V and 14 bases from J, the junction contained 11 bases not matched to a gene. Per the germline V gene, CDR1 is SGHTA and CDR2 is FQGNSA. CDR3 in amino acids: CASSFPGQGIMTLHF. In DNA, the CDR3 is TGTGCCAGCAGCTTTCCGGGACAGGGCATCATGACCCTCCACTTT. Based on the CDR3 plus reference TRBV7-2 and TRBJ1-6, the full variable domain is GAGVSQSPSNKVTEKGKDVELRCDPISGHTALYWYRQSLGQGLEFLIYFQGNSAPDKSGLPSDRFSAERTGGSVSTLTIQRTQQEDSAVYLCASSFPGQGIMTLHFGNGTRLTVT.

DNA of the CDR3: TGTGCCAGCAGTTACCGGGACAGGACCTACGAGCAGTACTTC. It translates to CASSYRDRTYEQYF. This rearrangement joins TRBV6-5 to TRBJ2-7, with 8 bases fitting TRBD1. The CDR3 contains 14 residues. With 2 bases clipped from V and 2 bases from J, the junction kept 2 bases outside the gene matches. The germline gives CDR1 MNHEY, CDR2 SVGAGI.

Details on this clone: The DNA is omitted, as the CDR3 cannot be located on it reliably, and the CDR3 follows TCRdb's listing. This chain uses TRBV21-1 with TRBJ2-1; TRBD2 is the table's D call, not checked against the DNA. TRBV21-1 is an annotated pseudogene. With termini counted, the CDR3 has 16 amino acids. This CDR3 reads CASSQVAGGSYNEQFF.

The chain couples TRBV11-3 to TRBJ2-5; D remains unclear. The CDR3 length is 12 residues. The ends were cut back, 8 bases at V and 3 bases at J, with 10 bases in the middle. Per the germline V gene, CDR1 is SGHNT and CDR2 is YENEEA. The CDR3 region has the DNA TGTGCCAGCCGTCCAGACGAAGAGACCCAGTACTTC. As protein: CASRPDEETQYF.

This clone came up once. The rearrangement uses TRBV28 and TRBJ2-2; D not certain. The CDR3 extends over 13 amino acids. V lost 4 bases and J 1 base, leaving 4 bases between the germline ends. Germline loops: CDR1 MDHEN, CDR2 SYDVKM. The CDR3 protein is CASSSGNTGELFF. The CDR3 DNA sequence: TGTGCCAGCAGTTCAGGGAACACCGGGGAGCTGTTTTTT.

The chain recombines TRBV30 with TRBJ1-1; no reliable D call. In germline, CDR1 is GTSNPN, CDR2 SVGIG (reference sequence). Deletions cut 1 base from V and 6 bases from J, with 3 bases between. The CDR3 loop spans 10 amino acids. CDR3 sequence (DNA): TGTGCCTGGAGTGGTCCTGAAGCTTTCTTT. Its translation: CAWSGPEAFF. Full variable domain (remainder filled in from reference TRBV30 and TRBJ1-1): SQTIHQWPATLVQPVGSPLSLECTVEGTSNPNLYWYRQAAGRGLQLLFYSVGIGQISSEVPQNLSASRPQDRQFILSSKKLLLSDSGFYLCAWSGPEAFFGQGTRLTVV.

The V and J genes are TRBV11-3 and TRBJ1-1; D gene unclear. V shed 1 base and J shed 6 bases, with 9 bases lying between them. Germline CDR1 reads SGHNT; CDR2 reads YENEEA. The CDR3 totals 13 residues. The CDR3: CASSLAVTPEAFF. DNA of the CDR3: TGTGCCAGCAGCTTAGCGGTAACCCCTGAAGCTTTCTTT.

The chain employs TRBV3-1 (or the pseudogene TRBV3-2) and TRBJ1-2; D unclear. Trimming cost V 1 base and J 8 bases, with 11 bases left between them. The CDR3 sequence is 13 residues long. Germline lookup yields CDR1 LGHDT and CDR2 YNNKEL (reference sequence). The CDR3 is CASSQGAPGGYTF. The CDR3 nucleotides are TGTGCCAGCAGCCAAGGGGCCCCGGGGGGCTACACCTTC.

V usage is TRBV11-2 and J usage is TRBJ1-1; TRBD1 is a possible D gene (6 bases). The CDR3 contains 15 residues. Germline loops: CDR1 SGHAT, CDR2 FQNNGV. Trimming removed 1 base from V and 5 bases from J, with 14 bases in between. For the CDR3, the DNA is TGTGCCAGCAGCTTAGTCCGGGGGGCCGGGACTGAAGCTTTCTTT. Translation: CASSLVRGAGTEAFF.

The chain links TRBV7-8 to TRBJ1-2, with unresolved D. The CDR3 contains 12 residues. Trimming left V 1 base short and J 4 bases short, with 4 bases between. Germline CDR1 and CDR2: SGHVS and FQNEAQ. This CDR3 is CASSLESYGYTF. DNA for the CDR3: TGTGCCAGCAGCTTAGAAAGCTATGGCTACACCTTC.

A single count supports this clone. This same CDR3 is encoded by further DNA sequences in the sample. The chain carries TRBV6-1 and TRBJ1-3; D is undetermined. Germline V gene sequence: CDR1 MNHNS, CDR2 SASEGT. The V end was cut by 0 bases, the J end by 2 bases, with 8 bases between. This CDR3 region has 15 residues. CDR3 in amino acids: CASSEAEGAGNTIYF. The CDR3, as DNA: TGTGCCAGCAGTGAAGCGGAGGGTGCTGGAAACACCATATATTTT.

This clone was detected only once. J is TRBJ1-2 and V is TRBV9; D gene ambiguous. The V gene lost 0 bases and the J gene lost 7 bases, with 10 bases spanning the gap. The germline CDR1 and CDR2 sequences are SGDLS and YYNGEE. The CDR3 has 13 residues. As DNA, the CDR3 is TGTGCCAGCAGCGTAGAATTTCGGGGTGGCTACACCTTC. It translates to CASSVEFRGGYTF. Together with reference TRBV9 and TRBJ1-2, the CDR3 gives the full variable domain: DSGVTQTPKHLITATGQRVTLRCSPRSGDLSVYWYQQSLDQGLQFLIQYYNGEERAKGNILERFSAQQFPDLHSELNLSSLELGDSALYFCASSVEFRGGYTFGSGTRLTVV.

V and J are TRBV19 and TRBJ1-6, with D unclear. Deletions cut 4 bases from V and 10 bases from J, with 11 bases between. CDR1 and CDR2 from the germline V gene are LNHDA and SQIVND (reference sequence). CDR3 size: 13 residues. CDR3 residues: CASSRALGSPLHF. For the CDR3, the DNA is TGTGCCAGTAGTAGAGCCCTTGGCTCACCCCTCCACTTT.

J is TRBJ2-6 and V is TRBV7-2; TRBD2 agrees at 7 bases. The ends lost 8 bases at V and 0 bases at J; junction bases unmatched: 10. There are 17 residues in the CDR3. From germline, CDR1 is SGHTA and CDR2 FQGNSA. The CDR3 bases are TGTGCCAGCCCCCCCGGGGGGTATAACTCTGGGGCCAACGTCCTGACTTTC. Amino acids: CASPPGGYNSGANVLTF.

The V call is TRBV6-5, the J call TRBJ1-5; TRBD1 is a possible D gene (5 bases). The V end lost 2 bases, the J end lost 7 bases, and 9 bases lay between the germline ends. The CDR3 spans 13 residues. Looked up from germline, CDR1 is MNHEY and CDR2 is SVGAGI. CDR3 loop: CASSYREGQPQHF. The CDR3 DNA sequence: TGTGCCAGCAGTTACAGGGAGGGGCAGCCCCAGCATTTT.

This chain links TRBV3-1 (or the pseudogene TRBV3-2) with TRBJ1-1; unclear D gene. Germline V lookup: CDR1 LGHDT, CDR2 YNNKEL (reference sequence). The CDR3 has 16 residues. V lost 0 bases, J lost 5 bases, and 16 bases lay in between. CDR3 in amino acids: CASSQEPGRVGTEAFF. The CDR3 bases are TGTGCCAGCAGCCAAGAACCTGGGAGGGTGGGGACTGAAGCTTTCTTT.